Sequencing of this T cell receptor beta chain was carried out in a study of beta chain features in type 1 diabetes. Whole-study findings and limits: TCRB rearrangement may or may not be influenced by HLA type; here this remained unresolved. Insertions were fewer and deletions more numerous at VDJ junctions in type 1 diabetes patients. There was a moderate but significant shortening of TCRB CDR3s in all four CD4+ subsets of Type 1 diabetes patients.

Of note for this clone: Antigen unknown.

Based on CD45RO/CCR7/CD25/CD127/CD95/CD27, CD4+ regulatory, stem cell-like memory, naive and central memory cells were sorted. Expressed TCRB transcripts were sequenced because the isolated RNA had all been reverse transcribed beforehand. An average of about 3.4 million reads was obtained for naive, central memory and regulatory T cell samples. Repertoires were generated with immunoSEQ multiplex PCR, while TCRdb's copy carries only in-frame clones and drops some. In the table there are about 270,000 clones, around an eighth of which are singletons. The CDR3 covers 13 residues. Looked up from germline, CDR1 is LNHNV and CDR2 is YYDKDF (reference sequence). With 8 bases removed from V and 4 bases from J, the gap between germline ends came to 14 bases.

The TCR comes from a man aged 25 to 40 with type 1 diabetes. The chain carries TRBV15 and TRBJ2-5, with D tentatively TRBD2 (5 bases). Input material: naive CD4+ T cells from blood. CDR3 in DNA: TGTGCCACCGGTCTCCGAGGGCGAGAGACCCAGTACTTC. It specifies CATGLRGRETQYF.